Presented here are 32 T cell receptor beta chains from one specimen sequenced in a study of T cell repertoires in cytomegalovirus infection. Using its own MiXCR run on the reads, TCRdb lists one record per CDR3 protein. The sample holds approximately 150,000 distinct CDR3 sequences, about 6.5% seen once. Input material: PBMCs. The source of these receptors is a human donor in good health (CMV status not recorded). Some clones in this sample may be carry-over from other donors' samples.

CDR3 nucleotide sequence: TGTGCCAGCAGTGAGGAGGGGAGGAACACTGAAGCTTTCTTT. Translating gives CASSEEGRNTEAFF. The chain couples TRBV25-1 to TRBJ1-1; maybe TRBD1 (5 bases). The CDR3 contains 14 residues. Trimming removed 3 bases from V and 1 base from J, with 9 bases in between. Germline lookup yields CDR1 MGHDK and CDR2 SYGVNS. The whole variable domain, filled in from reference TRBV25-1 and TRBJ1-1, reads EADIYQTPRYLVIGTGKKITLECSQTMGHDKMYWYQQDPGMELHLIHYSYGVNSTEKGDLSSESTVSRIRTEHFPLTLESARPSHTSQYLCASSEEGRNTEAFFGQGTRLTVV.

This clonotype was seen many times. The chain carries TRBV7-2 and TRBJ1-6; D not certain. CDR1 and CDR2 from the germline V gene are SGHTA and FQGNSA. The CDR3 has 16 residues. V lost 1 base and J lost 8, with 15 bases in between. CDR3 protein: CASSLVRWGYDSPLHF. Here the CDR3 DNA reads TGTGCCAGCAGCTTAGTGCGTTGGGGTTATGATTCACCCCTCCACTTT. The whole variable domain, filled in from reference TRBV7-2 and TRBJ1-6, reads GAGVSQSPSNKVTEKGKDVELRCDPISGHTALYWYRQSLGQGLEFLIYFQGNSAPDKSGLPSDRFSAERTGGSVSTLTIQRTQQEDSAVYLCASSLVRWGYDSPLHFGNGTRLTVT.

The rearrangement uses TRBV15 and TRBJ2-5; no clear D. The CDR3 is 13 residues long. Per germline, CDR1 LNHNV and CDR2 YYDKDF (reference sequence). The V and J ends lost 0 bases and 3 bases respectively, with 5 bases between them. CDR3: CATSRDQEETQYF. The DNA of the CDR3 is TGTGCCACCAGCAGAGATCAGGAAGAGACCCAGTACTTC.

Many counts were recorded for this clonotype. The chain recombines TRBV7-2 with TRBJ2-7; 9 bases match TRBD1. J was trimmed by 0 bases and V by 5 bases; bases with no gene match: 5. The CDR3 extends over 15 amino acids. Germline V gene lookup returns CDR1 SGHTA and CDR2 FQGNSA. The CDR3 reads CASSLGQGSSYEQYF. The CDR3 coding sequence is TGTGCCAGCAGCCTGGGACAGGGAAGCTCCTACGAGCAGTACTTC.

This clonotype was counted ten times or more. The chain employs TRBV7-9 and TRBJ2-1, with D perhaps TRBD1 (6 bases). The V and J ends lost 3 bases and 4 bases respectively, with 7 bases between them. The CDR3 runs to 13 residues. Germline CDR1 and CDR2: SEHNR and FQNEAQ (reference sequence). The DNA of the CDR3 is TGTGCCAGCAGCTTGGACAGATACAATGAGCAGTTCTTC. This gives the protein CASSLDRYNEQFF.

This clonotype was seen ten or more times. This chain uses TRBV6-5 with TRBJ2-1, with D possibly being TRBD2 (6 bases). The V end was cut by 0 bases, the J end by 9 bases, with 12 bases between. CDR1 and CDR2 (germline): MNHEY, SVGAGI. CDR3 length equals 14 residues. The CDR3 region is CASSYSRRGGEQFF. The CDR3 DNA reads TGTGCCAGCAGTTACTCGAGAAGGGGAGGTGAGCAGTTCTTC.

This clonotype was picked up many times. This chain connects TRBV7-2 to TRBJ2-1; D assignment may be TRBD1 or TRBD2 (6 bases each). From germline, CDR1 is SGHTA and CDR2 FQGNSA. This CDR3 is built from 17 residues. Trimming pared 4 bases from V and 4 bases from J, leaving 20 bases between. CDR3 in DNA: TGTGCCAGCAGCTCGGAAGGGGGGCAGGGGTTTTACAATGAGCAGTTCTTC. Amino acids: CASSSEGGQGFYNEQFF.

As concerns this clonotype: Compared with germline, one end of the junction differs, possibly owing to a read error. This chain links TRBV28 with TRBJ2-3, with 9 positions matching TRBD1. The CDR3 runs 16 residues. Germline-derived CDR1 and CDR2 are MDHEN and SYDVKM. For the CDR3, the DNA is TGTGCCAGCAGTTTGGGACAGGGCTTTAGCACAGATATGCAGTATTTT. Residues: CASSLGQGFSTDMQYF.

This clonotype has more than one count but fewer than ten. The CDR3 region is CASSLDGHNQPQHF. CDR3 coding DNA: TGTGCCAGCAGCTTAGACGGACACAATCAGCCCCAGCATTTT. The J gene is TRBJ1-5, the V gene TRBV9; the D gene is possibly TRBD1 (5 bases). Looked up from germline, CDR1 is SGDLS and CDR2 is YYNGEE. Trimming took 4 bases from V and 3 from J, leaving 11 bases between them. CDR3 size: 14 residues.

This clonotype has at least ten counts. The V gene is TRBV7-9, the J gene TRBJ2-5; D might be TRBD1 or TRBD2, each matching 5 bases. CDR1 and CDR2 from the germline V gene are SEHNR and FQNEAQ (reference sequence). The CDR3 runs to 16 residues. With 0 bases removed from V and 7 bases from J, the gap between germline ends came to 18 bases. Here the CDR3 reads CASSLAIWTWDGTQYF. CDR3 DNA sequence: TGTGCCAGCAGCTTAGCGATATGGACATGGGACGGGACCCAGTACTTC.

This chain connects TRBV9 to TRBJ1-3; D is perhaps TRBD1 (5 bases). Germline V gene sequence: CDR1 SGDLS, CDR2 YYNGEE. V was cut by 3 bases and J by 2 bases, with 12 bases left in between. The length of the CDR3 is 15 residues. The CDR3 nucleotides are TGTGCCAGCAGCGGAGGGGCACGAACTGGAAACACCATATATTTT. Translating it yields CASSGGARTGNTIYF.

For this clonotype: With a much larger clone just one base away, this may be a read error. V is TRBV6-8 and J is TRBJ2-2, with D possibly TRBD2 on 5 matching bases. V lost 6 bases, J lost 0 bases, and 8 bases lay in between. This CDR3 has 14 amino acids. From germline, CDR1 is MNHGY and CDR2 SAAAGT. The CDR3 protein is CASRDGANTGELFF. DNA of the CDR3: TGTGCCAGCAGGGACGGGGCGAACACCGGGGAGCTGTTTTTT.

A few counts support this clonotype. The V and J genes are TRBV29-1 and TRBJ1-1, with 8 bases lining up with TRBD1. J was trimmed by 8 bases and V by 6 bases; bases with no gene match: 5. CDR3 size: 11 residues. Germline V gene lookup returns CDR1 SQVTM and CDR2 ANQGSEA. The CDR3 coding sequence is TGCAGCGTCGACCGGGACAGGGAAGCTTTCTTT. This codes for CSVDRDREAFF.

This clonotype was recorded many times. The chain recombines TRBV7-2 with TRBJ1-1; possible D gene TRBD1, 6 bases. Trimming took 1 base from V and 11 from J, leaving 17 bases between them. The CDR3 runs to 14 residues. Per germline, CDR1 SGHTA and CDR2 FQGNSA. Here the CDR3 reads CASSLDGWAGAAFF. The CDR3 coding sequence is TGTGCCAGCAGCTTAGACGGCTGGGCAGGGGCGGCTTTCTTT.

This clonotype occurred a few times. The chain has TRBV7-3 and TRBJ2-1, with D perhaps matching TRBD1 (5 bases). V gave up 6 bases and J gave up 7 bases, with 16 bases separating them. There are 14 residues in the CDR3. The germline V gene has CDR1 SGHTA and CDR2 FQGTGA. The CDR3: CASSPTGVSNEQFF. CDR3 in DNA: TGTGCCAGCAGTCCAACAGGAGTTTCGAATGAGCAGTTCTTC. The full variable domain, its missing parts supplied by reference TRBV7-3 and TRBJ2-1, is GAGVSQTPSNKVTEKGKYVELRCDPISGHTALYWYRQSLGQGPEFLIYFQGTGAADDSGLPNDRFFAVRPEGSVSTLKIQRTERGDSAVYLCASSPTGVSNEQFFGPGTRLTVL.

This clonotype was seen ten or more times. V is TRBV7-2 and J is TRBJ2-3; 7 positions agree with TRBD1. The CDR3 is 16 residues long. Germline CDR1 SGHTA, CDR2 FQGNSA. The V and J ends lost 5 bases and 0 bases, in that order; junction bases with no gene match: 8. CDR3 protein: CASSTGTALSTDTQYF. CDR3 nucleotides: TGTGCCAGCAGCACCGGGACAGCCTTAAGCACAGATACGCAGTATTTT.

This clonotype was seen many times. J is TRBJ2-6 and V is TRBV11-2; D is unresolved. The CDR3 has 15 residues. Germline V gene sequence: CDR1 SGHAT, CDR2 FQNNGV. The V gene lost 7 bases and the J gene lost 2 bases, with 12 bases spanning the gap. The CDR3 DNA sequence: TGTGCCAGCACCCGCGGATTGCCTGGGGCCAACGTCCTGACTTTC. Its translation is CASTRGLPGANVLTF.

This clonotype was found many times. V is TRBV4-2 and J is TRBJ2-5, with D possibly matching TRBD2 (5 bases). V was shortened by 0 bases and J by 5 bases, with 7 bases between the two germline ends. The CDR3 is 13 amino acids. Germline CDR1 is LGHNA and CDR2 is YNFKEQ. CDR3 DNA sequence: TGTGCCAGCAGCCAAGACCCGGGGGAGACCCAGTACTTC. It translates to CASSQDPGETQYF.

The table lists this clonotype with many counts. The chain recombines TRBV7-2 with TRBJ2-1, with a possible D match to TRBD2 (6 bases). This CDR3 spans 16 amino acids. Germline CDR1 and CDR2: SGHTA and FQGNSA. Trimming took 5 bases from V and 6 from J, leaving 20 bases between them. The CDR3 coding sequence is TGTGCCAGCAGCCGAACGCGACTAGGGGCCACCAATGAGCAGTTCTTC. It encodes CASSRTRLGATNEQFF. Complete variable domain (other parts from reference TRBV7-2 and TRBJ2-1): GAGVSQSPSNKVTEKGKDVELRCDPISGHTALYWYRQSLGQGLEFLIYFQGNSAPDKSGLPSDRFSAERTGGSVSTLTIQRTQQEDSAVYLCASSRTRLGATNEQFFGPGTRLTVL.

The chain has TRBV27 and TRBJ1-4; 9 bases are a match to TRBD1. Germline V gene data show CDR1 as MNHEY and CDR2 as SMNVEV (reference sequence). J lost 6 bases, V lost 6 bases, and 14 bases had no gene match. The length of the CDR3 is 17 residues. The CDR3 loop reads CASRFRTGDPLHEKLFF. The DNA for the CDR3 is TGTGCCAGCAGATTTAGGACAGGGGATCCGCTTCATGAAAAACTGTTTTTT. Using reference TRBV27 and TRBJ1-4 for the parts outside the CDR3, the full variable domain is EAQVTQNPRYLITVTGKKLTVTCSQNMNHEYMSWYRQDPGLGLRQIYYSMNVEVTDKGDVPEGYKVSRKEKRNFPLILESPSPNQTSLYFCASRFRTGDPLHEKLFFGSGTQLSVL.

This clonotype was found many times. The rearrangement uses TRBV7-8 and TRBJ1-1; D is uncertain. The ends were cut back, 5 bases at V and 1 base at J, with 14 bases in the middle. Germline loops: CDR1 SGHVS, CDR2 FQNEAQ. CDR3 size: 15 residues. CDR3 sequence (DNA): TGTGCCAGCAGCCGACGGCTGGAGCCGAACACTGAAGCTTTCTTT. Amino acid sequence: CASSRRLEPNTEAFF.

This clonotype appeared a single time. Here the CDR3 omits its conserved ending phenylalanine or tryptophan, so a read error is the likely source. The chain is built from TRBV7-2 and TRBJ2-1; no clear D gene. Germline CDR1 SGHTA, CDR2 FQGNSA. The CDR3 sequence is 15 residues long. V was clipped by 0 bases and J by 2 bases, with 8 bases between them. This CDR3 is CASSLAPRTYNEQFY. The CDR3 region has the DNA TGTGCCAGCAGCTTAGCGCCGCGGACCTACAATGAGCAGTTCTAC.

This clonotype has only one observation. This may be a read error: a much more frequent sequence differs by one nucleotide. The chain uses TRBV7-6 and TRBJ1-3; D remains ambiguous. This CDR3 comprises 12 residues. Germline loops: CDR1 SGHVS, CDR2 FNYEAQ. Trimming pared 5 bases from V and 7 bases from J, leaving 9 bases between. CDR3 sequence (DNA): TGTGCCAGCAGCGTGACGCCGAACACCATATATTTT. Residues: CASSVTPNTIYF. The variable domain in full, with the rest retrieved from reference TRBV7-6 and TRBJ1-3, is GAGVSQSPRYKVTKRGQDVALRCDPISGHVSLYWYRQALGQGPEFLTYFNYEAQQDKSGLPNDRFSAERPEGSISTLTIQRTEQRDSAMYRCASSVTPNTIYFGEGSWLTVV.

This clonotype was picked up a small number of times. The rearrangement joins TRBV29-1 to TRBJ1-4, with D possibly being TRBD1 (5 bases). Trimming removed 4 bases at V and 1 base at J, with 7 bases between. The CDR3 spans 13 residues. Per germline, CDR1 SQVTM and CDR2 ANQGSEA. The CDR3 loop is CSVGDGTNEKLFF. CDR3 bases: TGCAGCGTTGGGGACGGAACTAATGAAAAACTGTTTTTT.

This clonotype was detected ten times or more. The CDR3 here is CSARRGQLNTEAFF. In DNA form, the CDR3 reads TGCAGTGCTCGGCGGGGACAGCTGAACACTGAAGCTTTCTTT. V is TRBV20-1 and J is TRBJ1-1, with TRBD1 identical over 7 bases. The CDR3 totals 14 residues. Trimming cost V 5 bases and J 0 bases; bases outside gene matches: 6. Germline CDR1 and CDR2: DFQATT and SNEGSKA (reference sequence).

The V and J genes are TRBV7-9 and TRBJ2-1, with 8 positions matching TRBD2. V gave up 4 bases and J gave up 4 bases; unmatched junction bases: 12. Germline V lookup: CDR1 SEHNR, CDR2 FQNEAQ (reference sequence). This CDR3 has 17 amino acids. The CDR3 sequence: CASSWAPGRGVYNEQFF. In DNA, the CDR3 is TGTGCCAGCAGCTGGGCCCCGGGGCGGGGGGTTTACAATGAGCAGTTCTTC. The full variable domain, with the rest looked up from reference TRBV7-9 and TRBJ2-1, is DTGVSQNPRHKITKRGQNVTFRCDPISEHNRLYWYRQTLGQGPEFLTYFQNEAQLEKSRLLSDRFSAERPKGSFSTLEIQRTEQGDSAMYLCASSWAPGRGVYNEQFFGPGTRLTVL.

This clonotype has at least ten counts. The CDR3 coding sequence is TGTGCCAGCCTACCAGAAGGTTACAATGAGCAGTTCTTC. Encoded protein: CASLPEGYNEQFF. The chain combines TRBV7-2 with TRBJ2-1; unclear D gene. CDR3 length: 13 residues. CDR1 and CDR2 from the germline V gene are SGHTA and FQGNSA. V lost 8 bases and J 4 bases, leaving 12 bases between the germline ends.

This clonotype has ten or more counts. V and J are TRBV12-3 or TRBV12-4 and TRBJ1-2; tentatively, D is TRBD1 (6 bases). CDR3 length: 13 amino acids. V was shortened by 7 bases and J by 8 bases, with 17 bases between the two germline ends. CDR3 DNA: TGTGCCAGCACCGTTGGTGGGGGGCAGGGCTACACCTTC. Its translation: CASTVGGGQGYTF.

This clonotype appeared many times. The chain recombines TRBV7-8 with TRBJ1-2; possible D gene TRBD1, 5 bases. The CDR3 sequence is 13 residues long. Deletions cut 8 bases from V and 0 bases from J, with 10 bases between. From germline, CDR1 is SGHVS and CDR2 FQNEAQ. In DNA, the CDR3 is TGTGCCAGCGGAGGGGTCTCTAACTATGGCTACACCTTC. Translating gives CASGGVSNYGYTF.

This clonotype was observed at least ten times. The V call is TRBV7-8, the J call TRBJ2-1; D call uncertain. The CDR3 is made up of 13 amino acids. Trimming cost V 4 bases and J 5 bases, with 9 bases left between them. The germline V gene encodes CDR1 SGHVS and CDR2 FQNEAQ. CDR3 protein: CASSYLPDNEQFF. The CDR3 coding sequence is TGTGCCAGCAGCTATCTTCCAGACAATGAGCAGTTCTTC. Together with reference TRBV7-8 and TRBJ2-1, the CDR3 gives the full variable domain: GAGVSQSPRYKVAKRGQDVALRCDPISGHVSLFWYQQALGQGPEFLTYFQNEAQLDKSGLPSDRFFAERPEGSVSTLKIQRTQQEDSAVYLCASSYLPDNEQFFGPGTRLTVL.

There are many counts of this clonotype. V usage is TRBV28 and J usage is TRBJ1-4; 8 bases line up with TRBD1. Germline CDR1 reads MDHEN; CDR2 reads SYDVKM. The trim removed 3 bases at V and 7 bases at J, leaving 7 bases unmatched. The CDR3 runs to 15 residues. Here the CDR3 reads CASSLTGVVGEKLFF. The DNA of the CDR3 is TGTGCCAGCAGTTTGACAGGGGTAGTAGGTGAAAAACTGTTTTTT.

This clonotype has more than one count but fewer than ten. The chain is built from TRBV29-1 and TRBJ2-7, with a tentative D call TRBD2 (5 bases). This CDR3 has 12 amino acids. Germline-derived CDR1 and CDR2 are SQVTM and ANQGSEA. V dropped 1 base and J dropped 1 base, with 5 bases sitting between them. The CDR3 loop reads CSVEGTSYEQYF. CDR3 DNA: TGCAGCGTTGAAGGGACTTCCTACGAGCAGTACTTC.